This T cell receptor (beta chain) emerged from a study of post-analysis software for immune sequencing data. Study information: Included among the disease courses, which were recorded for the cohort, were relapsing-remitting, secondary progressive and progressive-relapsing multiple sclerosis.

Broader study findings: In patients, about 5 TRBV segments were more frequent than in controls, with TRBV5-6, TRBV5-1 and TRBV20-1 among them. Samples made in the same batch grouped tightly together by F measure.

Unique molecular identifiers were carried by the TCR beta cDNA libraries. A population of about 1 to 11 million T cells gave rise to roughly 490,000 cDNA molecules. TCRdb reanalysed the PCR reads using MiXCR and keeps one entry per CDR3 protein. The table includes approximately 770,000 distinct CDR3 sequences, roughly 50% detected once. Trimming took off 6 bases at V and 3 bases at J, with 15 bases between the two ends. This CDR3 has 15 amino acids. As regards this clonotype: Antigen specificity is unknown.

The sample comprised blood. The receptor was isolated from a girl aged 5 to 17 with multiple sclerosis. The J gene is TRBJ1-5, the V gene TRBV12-3 or TRBV12-4; D not certain. In DNA form, the CDR3 reads TGTGCCAGCAGGAGAAAAGGGAATATCAATCAGCCCCAGCATTTT. This translates into CASRRKGNINQPQHF.